The rows below give T cell receptor beta chains drawn from one sample of a study of T cell responses to AZD1222 COVID-19 vaccine. The repertoire was sequenced with immunoSEQ multiplex PCR; TCRdb's copy has only in-frame clones and lacks some. The sample records fewer than 120,000 clones, around 90% being singletons. The sequenced sample was peripheral blood, obtained 28 days after the second AZD1222 dose. The receptors originated from an adult who received the AZD1222 COVID-19 vaccine. Both conserved end residues are part of each CDR3. D genes are given only for firm matches. Not every row has a clone size; where given, it reads once, few, many or a size class.

size: -; D: -; J: TRBJ1-1; V: TRBV7-3; CDR3: CASSFLGGQEAFF; DNA: TGTGCCAGCAGCTTTTTGGGGGGGCAGGAAGCTTTCTTT
size: few; D: TRBD1; J: TRBJ2-7; V: TRBV20-1; CDR3: CSASAPGQGTYEQYF; DNA: TGCAGTGCTAGTGCACCGGGACAGGGGACCTACGAGCAGTACTTC
size: -; D: -; J: TRBJ1-2; V: TRBV19; CDR3: CASSSWDIYYGYTF; DNA: TGTGCCAGTAGTTCTTGGGACATATACTATGGCTACACCTTC
size: -; D: -; J: TRBJ1-5; V: TRBV4-1; CDR3: CASSQGGGTLLPQHF; DNA: TGCGCCAGCAGCCAAGGTGGGGGGACGCTTCTTCCCCAGCATTTT
size: -; D: TRBD2; J: TRBJ2-3; V: TRBV27; CDR3: CASSRTSGTLTDTQYF; DNA: TGTGCCAGCAGCCGGACTAGCGGAACACTCACAGATACGCAGTATTTT
size: -; D: -; J: TRBJ1-5; V: TRBV29-1; CDR3: CSATLQGNQPQHF; DNA: TGCAGCGCAACACTTCAGGGAAATCAGCCCCAGCATTTT
size: -; D: TRBD1; J: TRBJ1-2; V: TRBV9; CDR3: CASSVEGWGTDYGYTF; DNA: TGTGCCAGCAGCGTAGAGGGATGGGGGACAGATTATGGCTACACCTTC
size: -; D: -; J: TRBJ2-4; V: TRBV5-6; CDR3: CASSFRAGENIQYF; DNA: TGTGCCAGCAGCTTTAGGGCAGGGGAAAACATTCAGTACTTC
size: -; D: -; J: TRBJ2-3; V: TRBV6-1; CDR3: CASSEAAGSADTQYF; DNA: TGTGCCAGCAGTGAAGCCGCCGGATCAGCAGATACGCAGTATTTT
size: -; D: TRBD2; J: TRBJ2-7; V: TRBV5-6; CDR3: CASSPIAGGDHYEQYF; DNA: TGTGCCAGCAGCCCCATAGCGGGGGGCGACCACTACGAGCAGTACTTC
size: -; D: -; J: TRBJ1-1; V: TRBV27; CDR3: CASSPTGGRGAFF; DNA: TGTGCCAGCAGCCCGACGGGGGGGAGAGGAGCTTTCTTT
size: -; D: -; J: TRBJ1-4; V: TRBV12-3/TRBV12-4; CDR3: CASSSSGITPFF; DNA: TGTGCCAGCAGTTCTTCCGGGATCACACCGTTTTTT